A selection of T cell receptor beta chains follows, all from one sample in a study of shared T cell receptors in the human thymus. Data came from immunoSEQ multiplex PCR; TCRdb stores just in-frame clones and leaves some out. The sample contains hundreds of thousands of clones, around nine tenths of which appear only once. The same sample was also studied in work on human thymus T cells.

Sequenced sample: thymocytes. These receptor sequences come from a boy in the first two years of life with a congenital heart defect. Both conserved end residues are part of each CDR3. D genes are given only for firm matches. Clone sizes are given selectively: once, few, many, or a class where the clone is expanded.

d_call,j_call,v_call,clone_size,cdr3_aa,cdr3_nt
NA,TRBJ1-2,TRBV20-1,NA,CSAGDGYTF,TGCAGTGCGGGAGATGGCTACACCTTC
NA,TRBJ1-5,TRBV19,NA,CASSIGSSNQPQHF,TGTGCCAGTAGTATAGGGAGTAGCAATCAGCCCCAGCATTTT
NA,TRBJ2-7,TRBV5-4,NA,CASSSGLPSSYEQYF,TGTGCCAGCAGCTCCGGACTCCCTAGCTCCTACGAGCAGTACTTC
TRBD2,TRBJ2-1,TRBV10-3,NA,CAISGRVTSGPRGGNEQFF,TGTGCCATCAGTGGAAGAGTGACTAGCGGGCCCCGGGGCGGGAATGAGCAGTTCTTC
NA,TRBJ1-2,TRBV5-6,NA,CASSCAGAGGYTF,TGTGCCAGCAGCTGTGCAGGGGCAGGGGGCTACACCTTC
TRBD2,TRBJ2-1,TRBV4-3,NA,CASSQDRSGSDHSYNEQFF,TGCGCCAGCAGCCAAGATCGCAGCGGGAGCGACCACTCCTACAATGAGCAGTTCTTC
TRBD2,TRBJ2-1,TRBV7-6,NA,CASSPRTSGRGYEQFF,TGTGCCAGCAGCCCCCGAACTAGCGGGAGAGGCTATGAGCAGTTCTTC
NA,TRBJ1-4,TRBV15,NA,CATSRDRQIKKLFF,TGTGCCACCAGCAGAGATCGACAGATCAAAAAACTGTTTTTT
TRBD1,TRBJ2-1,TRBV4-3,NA,CASSLRSDRGEQFF,TGCGCCAGCAGCCTTAGATCAGACAGGGGAGAGCAGTTCTTC
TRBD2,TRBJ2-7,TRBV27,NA,CASSFAAGGSYEQYF,TGTGCCAGCAGTTTTGCGGCGGGGGGGTCTTACGAGCAGTACTTC
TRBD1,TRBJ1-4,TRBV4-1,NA,CASSQPRDRNEKLFF,TGCGCCAGCAGCCAGCCCCGGGACAGGAATGAAAAACTGTTTTTT
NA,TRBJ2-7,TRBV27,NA,CASGATDPNYEQYF,TGTGCCAGCGGCGCCACAGACCCTAACTACGAGCAGTACTTC
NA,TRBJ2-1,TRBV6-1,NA,CASTSGSWQNEQFF,TGTGCCAGCACATCTGGGAGTTGGCAGAATGAGCAGTTCTTC
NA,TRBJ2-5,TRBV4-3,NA,CASSRCGPPRRETQYF,TGCGCCAGCAGCCGCTGTGGGCCCCCGCGCAGAGAGACCCAGTACTTC
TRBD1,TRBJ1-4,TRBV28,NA,CASSLEDRVGEPTNEKLFF,TGTGCCAGCAGCTTAGAGGACAGGGTGGGAGAACCCACTAATGAAAAACTGTTTTTT
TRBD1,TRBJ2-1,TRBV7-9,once,CASQGADEQFF,TGTGCCAGCCAGGGGGCAGATGAGCAGTTCTTC
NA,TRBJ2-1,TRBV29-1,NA,CSVEGIRDEQFF,TGCAGCGTTGAAGGGATACGGGATGAGCAGTTCTTC
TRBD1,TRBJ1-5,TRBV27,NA,CASSPRTGPIDQPQHF,TGTGCCAGCAGTCCCCGGACAGGGCCGATAGATCAGCCCCAGCATTTT
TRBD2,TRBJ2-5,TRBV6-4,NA,CASSDYPGGSGQETQYF,TGTGCCAGCAGTGACTACCCCGGCGGGAGTGGGCAAGAGACCCAGTACTTC
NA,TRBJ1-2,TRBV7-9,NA,CASSRTASNYGYTF,TGTGCCAGCAGCCGGACAGCCTCTAACTATGGCTACACCTTC
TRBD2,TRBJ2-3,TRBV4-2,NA,CASSHGRPGLAEPSTDTQYF,TGTGCCAGCAGCCATGGTAGGCCGGGACTAGCGGAGCCTAGCACAGATACGCAGTATTTT
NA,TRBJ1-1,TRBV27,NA,CASSFYTGKNTEAFF,TGTGCCAGCAGTTTCTACACAGGGAAAAACACTGAAGCTTTCTTT
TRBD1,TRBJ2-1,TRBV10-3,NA,CAISEWTDRGFTNEQFF,TGTGCCATCAGTGAGTGGACCGACAGGGGCTTTACGAATGAGCAGTTCTTC
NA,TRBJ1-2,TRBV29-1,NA,CSVEGLFNYGYTF,TGCAGCGTTGAAGGGCTGTTTAACTATGGCTACACCTTC
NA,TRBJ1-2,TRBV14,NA,CASSQARGGRGGYTF,TGTGCCAGCAGCCAAGCCAGAGGAGGGCGTGGTGGCTACACCTTC
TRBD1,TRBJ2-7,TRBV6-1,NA,CASRDYRQGPYEQYF,TGTGCCAGCAGGGACTATCGACAGGGGCCCTACGAGCAGTACTTC
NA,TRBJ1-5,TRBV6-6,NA,CASSYVRELRQPQHF,TGTGCCAGCAGTTACGTCAGGGAACTTAGACAGCCCCAGCATTTT
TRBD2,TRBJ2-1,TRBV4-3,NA,CASSQGIGLVRGVGYNEQFF,TGCGCCAGCAGCCAAGGGATAGGACTAGTAAGGGGCGTGGGGTACAATGAGCAGTTCTTC
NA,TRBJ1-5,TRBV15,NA,CATRHGRAEGQPQHF,TGTGCCACCAGACATGGAAGGGCCGAGGGTCAGCCCCAGCATTTT
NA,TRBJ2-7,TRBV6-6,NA,CASSYSRVWHEQYF,TGTGCCAGCAGTTACTCGAGGGTATGGCACGAGCAGTACTTC
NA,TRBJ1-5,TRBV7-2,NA,CASSSLPNSNQPQHF,TGTGCCAGCAGCTCACTGCCTAATAGCAATCAGCCCCAGCATTTT
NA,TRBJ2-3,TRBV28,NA,CASSWNEGTDTQYF,TGTGCCAGCAGTTGGAACGAGGGCACAGATACGCAGTATTTT
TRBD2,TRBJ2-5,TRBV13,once,CASSLVPLTSGKETQYF,TGTGCCAGCAGCTTAGTACCCCTGACTAGCGGGAAAGAGACCCAGTACTTC
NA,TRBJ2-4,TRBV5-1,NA,CASSWGSGAKNIQYF,TGCGCCAGCAGCTGGGGTTCAGGGGCCAAAAACATTCAGTACTTC
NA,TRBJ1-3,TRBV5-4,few,CASSLAGGVNSGNTIYF,TGTGCCAGCAGCTTGGCCGGGGGGGTGAACTCTGGAAACACCATATATTTT
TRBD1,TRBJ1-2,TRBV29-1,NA,CSVEDESGGYGYTF,TGCAGCGTTGAAGATGAATCAGGGGGATATGGCTACACCTTC
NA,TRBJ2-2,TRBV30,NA,CAWSPQRPRAGELFF,TGTGCCTGGAGTCCACAACGCCCCCGGGCCGGGGAGCTGTTTTTT
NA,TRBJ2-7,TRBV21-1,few,CASSKDKTPTYEQYF,TGTGCCAGCAGCAAAGACAAGACACCTACCTACGAGCAGTACTTC
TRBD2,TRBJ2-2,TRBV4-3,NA,CASSPGSGSDTGELFF,TGCGCCAGCAGCCCGGGGAGCGGGAGCGACACCGGGGAGCTGTTTTTT
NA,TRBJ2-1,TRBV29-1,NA,CSVEGGHYNEQFF,TGCAGCGTTGAAGGGGGGCATTACAATGAGCAGTTCTTC